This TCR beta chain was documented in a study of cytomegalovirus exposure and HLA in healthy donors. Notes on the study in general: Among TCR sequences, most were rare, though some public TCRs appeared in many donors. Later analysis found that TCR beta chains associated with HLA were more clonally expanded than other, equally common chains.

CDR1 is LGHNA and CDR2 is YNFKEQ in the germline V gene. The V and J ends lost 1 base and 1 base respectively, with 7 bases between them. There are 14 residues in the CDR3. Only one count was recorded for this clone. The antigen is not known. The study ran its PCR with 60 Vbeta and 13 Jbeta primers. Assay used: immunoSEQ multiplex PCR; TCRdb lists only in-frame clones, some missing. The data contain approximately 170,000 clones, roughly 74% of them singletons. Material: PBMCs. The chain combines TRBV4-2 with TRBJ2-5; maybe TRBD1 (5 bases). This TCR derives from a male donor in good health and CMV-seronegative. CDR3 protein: CASSQAGAQETQYF. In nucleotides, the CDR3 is TGTGCCAGCAGCCAAGCTGGGGCCCAAGAGACCCAGTACTTC.